The clone carrying this T cell receptor (beta chain) was detected only a few times. Its specificity is not known. This specimen belongs to a study of blood T cells in healthy people across ages. Study-level points and caveats: For the donors, CMV status was unknown and possibly confounded expanded clonotype changes.

PCR was performed a second time for 7 to 11 cycles using a sample-barcoded 5' primer and a J-beta primer mix. Per sample, CDR3-containing paired-end reads numbered at least 2.5 million. From the 5' RACE reads, TCRdb called clonotypes with MiXCR, one entry per CDR3 protein. The table has hundreds of thousands of distinct CDR3 sequences, more than 25% seen once; the top ten hold around 3%. Trimming removed 1 base from V and 1 base from J, with 14 bases in between. CDR3 size: 16 residues. Germline V gene data show CDR1 as DFQATT and CDR2 as SNEGSKA (reference sequence). These data were likewise used in another study, on T cells of mothers and their children. Per that study: Barcodes and 2-4 random nucleotides were added by M1S in the second PCR. Slightly higher, non-significant overlap characterized related mother-child pairs relative to unrelated pairs.

This chain uses TRBV20-1 with TRBJ1-5, with a tentative D call TRBD1 (5 bases). Specimen: blood. The receptor was derived from a boy younger than 18 in good health. The CDR3 reads CSARGLGDRSNQPQHF. The CDR3 bases are TGCAGTGCTAGAGGTCTCGGGGACCGCAGCAATCAGCCCCAGCATTTT.